The entry below gives a single T cell receptor beta chain sequence along with its context. Its specificity is unknown. The data were taken from a study of T-cell memory formation after mild COVID-19. The overall study: TCR clusters were mostly donor specific. Points from the study as a whole: Among clones contracting day 15 to 85, CD4/CD8 was balanced, whereas later expanders leaned CD4+.

UMIs and sample barcodes were carried by the TCR alpha and TCR beta cDNA libraries that 5'RACE produced using constant-segment primers. TCRdb reprocessed the 5' RACE reads via MiXCR and lists one record per CDR3 protein. The sample includes roughly 170,000 distinct CDR3 sequences, less than 20% of them seen just once. This CDR3 region has 18 residues. From germline, CDR1 is SGHTA and CDR2 FQGNSA. V was shortened by 3 bases and J by 0 bases, with 19 bases between the two germline ends. Sequencing was done on a sample of PBMCs or a T cell subset sorted from them (not recorded which). This chain connects TRBV7-2 to TRBJ2-3; no firm D call. The sequence was obtained from a man between 18 and 35 years old who had mild COVID-19 (a few samples of this study predate the infection). Cell type and time point are not known. In DNA, the CDR3 is TGTGCCAGCAGCTTTTTCCCCAGCAAAACCCCTAGCACAGATACGCAGTATTTT. It yields the protein CASSFFPSKTPSTDTQYF.